These T cell receptor beta chains were read from a single sample in a study of T cell responses to AZD1222 COVID-19 vaccine. Some clones are missing from TCRdb's copy, which holds only in-frame ones; the method was immunoSEQ multiplex PCR. The top ten hold over 7.5% of the sample, which has more than 150,000 clones, about 94% seen once. Sample: peripheral blood, taken on day 0 of AZD1222 vaccination. The receptor source for this set is an adult in good health. CDR3s include the opening cysteine and the closing phenylalanine or tryptophan. A D gene is named only where the DNA matches it firmly. Where a row states a size, it is once, few, many or the class of an expanded clone; other rows omit it.

j_call clone_size v_call d_call cdr3_length cdr3_nt cdr3_aa
TRBJ1-3 . TRBV5-5 . 14 TGTGCCAGCACCCCCGACTTCTCTGGAAACACCATATATTTT CASTPDFSGNTIYF
TRBJ2-6 . TRBV28 . 16 TGTGCCAGCAGTGCGGACGGCCACTCTGGGGCCAACGTCCTGACTTTC CASSADGHSGANVLTF
TRBJ2-1 . TRBV5-1 TRBD2 15 TGCGCCAGCAGTGGGACTAGCGGAGTTTACAATGAGCAGTTCTTC CASSGTSGVYNEQFF
TRBJ2-7 . TRBV19 TRBD1 15 TGTGCCAGTAATTCTGAGGGACAGGGCTTCTACGAGCAGTACTTC CASNSEGQGFYEQYF
TRBJ2-5 . TRBV19 TRBD2 16 TGTGCCAGTAGTACCCCTGGACTAGCGGGAGGGGAGACCCAGTACTTC CASSTPGLAGGETQYF
TRBJ2-7 . TRBV6-2/TRBV6-3 . 13 TGTGCCAGCCGTTTGGGGAGCTCCTACGAGCAGTACTTC CASRLGSSYEQYF
TRBJ1-4 once TRBV5-5 . 16 TGTGCCAGCAGCTTGTTCCCCGGGGGACGGGGTGAAAAACTGTTTTTT CASSLFPGGRGEKLFF
TRBJ1-1 once TRBV9 . 14 TGTGCCAGCAGCCCTTTGGCTCGCCCCACTGAAGCTTTCTTT CASSPLARPTEAFF
TRBJ2-7 . TRBV27 . 17 TGTGCCAGCAGTTTGCGCGAACCGGGACCTAGCTCCTACGAGCAGTACTTC CASSLREPGPSSYEQYF
TRBJ2-7 . TRBV7-3 TRBD1 15 TGTGCCAGCAGCTTAACGGGGACAGGGCCTTACGAGCAGTACTTC CASSLTGTGPYEQYF
TRBJ1-2 . TRBV27 . 13 TGTGCCAGCAGCCGGGGGGTGACCTATGGCTACACCTTC CASSRGVTYGYTF
TRBJ2-1 . TRBV7-6 TRBD2 15 TGTGCCAGCAGCTTAGGGACTAGCGGGAATAATGAGCAGTTCTTC CASSLGTSGNNEQFF
TRBJ1-5 . TRBV28 . 14 TGTGCCAGCAGTGAAGTACGTCCAGATCAGCCCCAGCATTTT CASSEVRPDQPQHF
TRBJ1-1 . TRBV9 . 16 TGTGCCAGCAGCCATAGCCCCAGGGACATGAACACTGAAGCTTTCTTT CASSHSPRDMNTEAFF
TRBJ2-2 once TRBV5-1 . 15 TGCGCCAGCAGCTTGCAGGGCTCGAACACCGGGGAGCTGTTTTTT CASSLQGSNTGELFF
TRBJ2-1 once TRBV28 . 15 TGTGCCAGCAGTTTAGCCGACCAAGTCCGGGGTGAGCAGTTCTTC CASSLADQVRGEQFF
TRBJ1-4 . TRBV15 . 17 TGTGCCACCAGCAGAGCACCCCCAGGATCAACTAATGAAAAACTGTTTTTT CATSRAPPGSTNEKLFF
TRBJ1-1 . TRBV27 TRBD1 15 TGTGCCAGCAATCCTGGGACAGGTAGCTACACTGAAGCTTTCTTT CASNPGTGSYTEAFF
TRBJ1-6 . TRBV6-2/TRBV6-3 TRBD1 14 TGTGCCAGCAGTCCAGGGGGATTGAATTCACCCCTCCACTTT CASSPGGLNSPLHF
TRBJ2-7 . TRBV5-8 TRBD2 14 TGTGCCAGCAGCTTGATAGCGGGAGGGGGTCGGCAGTACTTC CASSLIAGGGRQYF
TRBJ2-1 . TRBV4-3 . 12 TGCGCCAGCAGCCAAGAGACGGGGAAGCAGTTCTTC CASSQETGKQFF
TRBJ2-7 . TRBV7-2 TRBD1 14 TGTGCCAGCAGCCCATGGACAGGGGGCAGCGAGCAGTACTTC CASSPWTGGSEQYF
TRBJ1-5 . TRBV15 TRBD1 15 TGTGCCACCAGCAGGGACAGGGGGCTCAGGCAGCCCCAGCATTTT CATSRDRGLRQPQHF
TRBJ2-7 . TRBV4-2 . 13 TGTGCCAGCAGCCAAGCTTCAGTTGACGGGCAGTACTTC CASSQASVDGQYF
TRBJ2-2 once TRBV7-8 . 13 TGTGCCAGCAGCTTAGCGGGAACCGGGGAGCTGTTTTTT CASSLAGTGELFF
TRBJ1-2 once TRBV6-5 TRBD1 15 TGTGCCAGCAGTTCATCCGGGACAGGGGTTTATGGCTACACCTTC CASSSSGTGVYGYTF
TRBJ2-7 . TRBV11-2 . 14 TGTGCCAGCAGCGCAAACAGGGTACAAGACGAGCAGTACTTC CASSANRVQDEQYF
TRBJ2-7 . TRBV27 TRBD2 13 TGTGCCAGCAGTCCTAGCGGAACCTACGAGCAGTACTTC CASSPSGTYEQYF